The entry below gives a single T cell receptor (beta chain) sequence along with its context. This sample is drawn from a study of preoperative IRX-2 immunotherapy in early breast cancer. Deletions cut 4 bases from V and 2 bases from J, with 8 bases between. This CDR3 is built from 13 residues. CDR1 and CDR2 from the germline V gene are SGHTA and FQGTGA. Measured with immunoSEQ multiplex PCR; TCRdb has only the in-frame clones, and not every one. Of around 25,000 clones listed, roughly 90% are singletons. Treatment noted: preoperative locoregional IRX-2 cytokine immunotherapy. Patients received preoperative, locoregional IRX-2 cytokine immunotherapy in a phase Ib study.

This TCR was sampled from a human donor with breast cancer. The genes are TRBV7-3 and TRBJ2-5; D remains unclear. The sequencing used tumor tissue, collected after IRX-2 immunotherapy. CDR3 residues: CASSSGSQETQYF. The CDR3 nucleotides are TGTGCCAGCAGCTCGGGCTCTCAAGAGACCCAGTACTTC.